In its sample, the clone carrying this T cell receptor beta chain was seen many times. Its antigen remains unidentified. These data belong to a study of cytomegalovirus exposure and HLA in healthy donors. Use of 60 Vbeta and 13 Jbeta primers characterized the PCR. Clones were read by immunoSEQ multiplex PCR, and TCRdb kept only the in-frame ones, dropping some. The sample gives about 94,000 clones, 50% to 75% of which show up once; 3.9% is in the top ten. This CDR3 spans 14 amino acids. With 6 bases removed from V and 1 base from J, the gap between germline ends came to 12 bases. Germline V gene data show CDR1 as MNHNS and CDR2 as SASEGT. Study-level results: Presence/absence analyses rested on an assumption that sequencing depth was roughly uniform across donors.

The gene calls are TRBV6-1 and TRBJ1-1; no definite D call. The sequenced sample was PBMCs. This sequence originates from a man younger than 40 in good health and CMV-seronegative. CDR3 sequence reads: CASSVVGENTEAFF. The CDR3 DNA reads TGTGCCAGCAGCGTGGTGGGCGAGAACACTGAAGCTTTCTTT.